This TCR beta chain came from a study of blood T cells in healthy people across ages. Combining a sample-barcoded 5' primer with a J-beta primer mix, a second PCR ran for roughly 7 to 12 cycles. Every cDNA molecule bore a tag from a template-switch adaptor containing 12 random nucleotides. TCRdb recomputed calls from the 5' RACE reads with MiXCR, one row per CDR3 protein. Altogether about 1 million distinct CDR3 sequences are present, more than 40% being singletons, with the ten largest covering about 20%. Study-level points and caveats: Age brought a roughly linear fall in TCR beta diversity measured per million T cells. Across samples, TCR beta diversity tracked strongly with naive T cell percentage.

The J segment lost 1 base and the V segment lost 0 bases, leaving 16 bases of the junction unmatched. This CDR3 contains 22 residues. CDR1 and CDR2 from the germline V gene are SGHNT and YYREEE (reference sequence). Concerning this clonotype itself: What it binds is unknown.

The sample was blood. This TCR was sampled from a woman aged 60-75 years in good health. This chain connects TRBV5-4 to TRBJ2-3; 14 bases are shared with TRBD2. The CDR3 loop reads CASSLAPLTSGGARVGTDTQYF. The CDR3 nucleotides are TGTGCCAGCAGCTTGGCCCCCCTGACTAGCGGGGGGGCCAGGGTCGGCACAGATACGCAGTATTTT.